These T cell receptor beta chains were read from a single sample in a study of T cell repertoires in cytomegalovirus infection. These receptors' targets are unknown. TCRdb analysed the reads with MiXCR anew, one entry per CDR3 protein. The sample lists about 360,000 distinct CDR3 sequences, approximately 35% seen once, with about 13% in the top ten. The sequences come from cultured PBMCs, collected from culture after CMV antigen stimulation. These receptors originate from a human donor in good health (CMV status not recorded). Some clones in this sample may be carry-over from other donors' samples. Each CDR3 is given with its conserved first and last residue. The D gene is left open where the match is weak. Where a row states a size, it is once, few, many or the class of an expanded clone; other rows omit it.

clone size,V gene,D gene,J gene,CDR3 DNA,CDR3 protein
few,TRBV18,TRBD1,TRBJ1-1,TGTGCCAGCTCACCAAACCTGATGCCCAGGGGGGGGGACACTGAAGCTTTCTTT,CASSPNLMPRGGDTEAFF
.,TRBV20-1,TRBD2,TRBJ2-3,TGCAGTGCTAGAGTCCCCCACCGAGCGGGAGCCGGAACAGATACGCAGTATTTT,CSARVPHRAGAGTDTQYF
.,TRBV7-8,.,TRBJ2-7,TGTGCCAGCAGCTTCAGCAACGAGCAGTACTTC,CASSFSNEQYF
.,TRBV7-8,TRBD1,TRBJ2-2,TGTGCCAGCAGATCGGGACAGGGGTTTCGCGGGGAGCTGTTTTTT,CASRSGQGFRGELFF
.,TRBV29-1,.,TRBJ1-1,TGCAGCGGTCTTCGGAGTACTGAAGCTTTCTTT,CSGLRSTEAFF
medium-sized,TRBV11-3,.,TRBJ2-5,TGTGCCAGCAGCTTAGGTTTGGAGACCCAGTACTTC,CASSLGLETQYF
.,TRBV7-9,TRBD1,TRBJ1-5,TGTGCCAGCAGCTCGGGGGACAGAGCCAACAATCAGCCCCAGCATTTT,CASSSGDRANNQPQHF
.,TRBV7-4,.,TRBJ2-7,TGTGCCAGCAGCTACCACCCTCGGGCGGGTTTCTCCTACGAGCAGTACTTC,CASSYHPRAGFSYEQYF
once,TRBV7-6,.,TRBJ2-3,TGTGCCAGCAGCTTCAGCCCTCGTGGTCGGGGAACAGATACGCAGTATTTT,CASSFSPRGRGTDTQYF
few,TRBV11-2,TRBD1,TRBJ1-4,TGTGCCAGCAGCTTAGGCAAAGGACAGGGACTTCGTAATGAAAAACTGTTTTTT,CASSLGKGQGLRNEKLFF
.,TRBV4-3,TRBD2,TRBJ2-3,TGCGCCAGCAGCCAAGATCGGCCTAGCGGGACCGCAGATACGCAGTATTTT,CASSQDRPSGTADTQYF
many,TRBV7-6,TRBD2,TRBJ2-5,TGTGCCAGCGGCCGCTCGGGGGGGATGAGGGCAGCGGAGACCCAGTACTTC,CASGRSGGMRAAETQYF
few,TRBV12-3/TRBV12-4,.,TRBJ1-5,TGTGCCAGCAGTTTAAGGACAACTTATCGCAATCAGCCCCAGCATTTT,CASSLRTTYRNQPQHF
.,TRBV7-2,.,TRBJ2-2,TGTGCCAGCAGCTTACGGCGCGGGGAGCTGTTTTTT,CASSLRRGELFF